A single sample gave rise to the 16 T cell receptor beta chains below, sequenced in a study of regulatory T cells in long-lasting Graves disease. Time point described: persistent/refractory GD, antithyroid drugs over 5 years with positive TRAb. TCR sequences were obtained from RNA taken from PBMCs. Arm-PCR of CDR3 regions and iRepertoire HTBI primers were the basis on which TCR beta libraries were built. TCRdb processed the multiplex PCR reads anew with MiXCR; each CDR3 protein has one entry. The table lists roughly 450,000 distinct CDR3 sequences, roughly 22% of them singletons. The material sequenced was peripheral blood mononuclear cells (PBMCs), taken when the disease was refractory, from a patient treated with antithyroid drugs. The receptors derive from a female donor with Graves disease.

This clonotype came up a few times. The chain combines TRBV14 with TRBJ1-6; a possible D gene is TRBD1 (6 bases). The CDR3 contains 16 residues. V lost 1 base and J 10 bases, leaving 17 bases between the germline ends. Germline CDR1 is SGHDN and CDR2 is FVKESK. CDR3 DNA: TGTGCCAGCAGCCAAGCTATGAGAGAAGGGGGGTCACCCCTCCACTTT. As protein: CASSQAMREGGSPLHF.

This clonotype has more than one count but fewer than ten. This sequence joins TRBV6-1 and TRBJ2-7; D gene ambiguous. CDR3 size: 15 residues. V was shortened by 6 bases and J by 1 base, with 16 bases between the two germline ends. In germline, CDR1 is MNHNS, CDR2 SASEGT. Here the CDR3 reads CASSFIRRLSYEQYF. DNA for the CDR3: TGTGCCAGCAGCTTCATACGAAGATTATCCTACGAGCAGTACTTC.

This clonotype was counted only a few times. The CDR3 sequence is CASSSTGVSYEQYF. In DNA form, the CDR3 reads TGTGCCAGCAGCTCTACGGGGGTCTCCTACGAGCAGTACTTC. The genes are TRBV11-3 and TRBJ2-7, with a tentative D call TRBD2 (6 bases). The CDR3 loop spans 14 amino acids. Germline CDR1 SGHNT, CDR2 YENEEA. The germline V and J ends were trimmed by 4 bases and 0 bases, with 10 bases remaining between them.

This clonotype was seen ten or more times. The chain employs TRBV12-3 or TRBV12-4 and TRBJ2-5, with 12 bases aligning to TRBD2. Trimming cost V 8 bases and J 3 bases; bases outside gene matches: 10. The CDR3 has 16 amino acids. The CDR3 region has the DNA TGTGCCAGCTCTCTAGCGGGGGGGCTTAATAAAGAGACCCAGTACTTC. Residues: CASSLAGGLNKETQYF.

Concerning this clonotype itself: A read error is likely here: a far larger clone is one base away. This chain links TRBV11-3 with TRBJ1-2; D call uncertain. The CDR3 is made up of 13 amino acids. CDR1 SGHNT and CDR2 YENEEA come from the germline V gene. The CDR3 coding sequence is TGTGTCAGCAGCTTAATGGACGGCTATGGCTACACCTTC. It encodes CVSSLMDGYGYTF.

This clonotype was seen at least ten times. The rearrangement links TRBV6-1 to TRBJ1-1; D is undetermined. Germline CDR1 is MNHNS and CDR2 is SASEGT. The V gene lost 6 bases and the J gene lost 2 bases, with 4 bases spanning the gap. CDR3 length equals 11 residues. In nucleotides, the CDR3 is TGTGCCAGCAGAACAAACACTGAAGCTTTCTTT. Protein product: CASRTNTEAFF.

The rearrangement joins TRBV3-1 to TRBJ2-6; TRBD2 might be the D (5 bases). The germline CDR1 and CDR2 sequences are LGHDT and YNNKEL (reference sequence). Trimming left V 8 bases short and J 2 bases short, with 10 bases between. This CDR3 has 14 residues. CDR3 in amino acids: CASAAGTGANVLTF. The CDR3, as DNA: TGTGCCAGCGCGGCGGGTACTGGGGCCAACGTCCTGACTTTC.

This clonotype was observed at least ten times. CDR3: CASSTLQGNSPLHF. DNA for the CDR3: TGTGCCAGCAGTACACTACAGGGGAATTCACCCCTCCACTTT. The chain links TRBV2 to TRBJ1-6, with TRBD1 matching 7 bases. Germline V lookup: CDR1 SNHLY, CDR2 FYNNEI. The trim removed 5 bases at V and 7 bases at J, leaving 5 bases unmatched. This CDR3 comprises 14 residues.

The rearrangement links TRBV6-1 to TRBJ2-2, with 8 bases aligning to TRBD1. Losses at the gene ends were 10 bases for V and 5 bases for J; bases not matched to a gene: 9. CDR1 is MNHNS, CDR2 SASEGT, per germline. CDR3 length equals 14 residues. The CDR3 loop is CATRQGSGTGELFF. The CDR3 DNA reads as TGTGCCACCCGACAGGGGTCGGGAACCGGGGAGCTGTTTTTT.

The chain recombines TRBV5-1 with TRBJ1-3; D gene unclear. Trimming stripped 0 bases from V and 0 bases from J, with 7 bases between. Germline CDR1 SGHRS, CDR2 YFSETQ. The CDR3 is 15 residues long. The CDR3 is CASSLEAGSGNTIYF. CDR3 bases: TGCGCCAGCAGCTTGGAGGCTGGCTCTGGAAACACCATATATTTT. Full variable domain (missing parts from reference TRBV5-1 and TRBJ1-3): KAGVTQTPRYLIKTRGQQVTLSCSPISGHRSVSWYQQTPGQGLQFLFEYFSETQRNKGNFPGRFSGRQFSNSRSEMNVSTLELGDSALYLCASSLEAGSGNTIYFGEGSWLTVV.

This chain joins TRBV6-5 and TRBJ1-5; perhaps TRBD1 as D (5 bases). Germline CDR1 and CDR2: MNHEY and SVGAGI. The CDR3 is 17 amino acids. With 2 bases removed from V and 0 bases from J, the gap between germline ends came to 14 bases. DNA of the CDR3: TGTGCCAGCAGTTACACAACGCAGGGCTATAGCAATCAGCCCCAGCATTTT. Amino acid sequence: CASSYTTQGYSNQPQHF.

The chain has TRBV5-1 and TRBJ2-6; D gene uncertain. V lost 2 bases and J 4 bases, leaving 13 bases between the germline ends. This CDR3 contains 16 residues. CDR1 and CDR2 from the germline V gene are SGHRS and YFSETQ. The CDR3 nucleotides are TGCGCCAGCAGCTTCGACTTGGCAGCAGGGGCCAACGTCCTGACTTTC. It is translated as CASSFDLAAGANVLTF. The full variable domain, its missing parts supplied by reference TRBV5-1 and TRBJ2-6, is KAGVTQTPRYLIKTRGQQVTLSCSPISGHRSVSWYQQTPGQGLQFLFEYFSETQRNKGNFPGRFSGRQFSNSRSEMNVSTLELGDSALYLCASSFDLAAGANVLTFGAGSRLTVL.

A word on this clonotype: It may be a read error: a sequence one base away is much more abundant. This chain connects TRBV11-3 to TRBJ2-2, with 9 positions matching TRBD1. The germline V gene encodes CDR1 SGHNT and CDR2 YENEEA. The CDR3 is made up of 15 amino acids. The CDR3 here is CASSSRDRVNGELVF. The CDR3 DNA follows: TGTGCCAGCAGCTCTCGGGACAGGGTTAACGGGGAGCTGGTTTTT. Supplemented by reference TRBV11-3 and TRBJ2-2, the full variable domain reads EAGVVQSPRYKIIEKKQPVAFWCNPISGHNTLYWYLQNLGQGPELLIRYENEEAVDDSQLPKDRFSAERLKGVDSTLKIQPAELGDSAVYLCASSSRDRVNGELVFGEGSRLTVL.

In the case of this clonotype: One junction end does not reproduce the germline sequence, and a read error may be involved. The chain carries TRBV15 and TRBJ2-7; D may be TRBD2 (5 bases). Germline V gene data show CDR1 as LNHNV and CDR2 as YYDKDF (reference sequence). The CDR3 is 15 residues long. The CDR3 spells CATSIGGPLSDEQYF. The DNA of the CDR3 is TGTGCCACCAGCATAGGAGGTCCACTCTCCGACGAGCAGTACTTC.

The table lists this clonotype with many counts. The chain employs TRBV28 and TRBJ2-7; D may correspond to TRBD1 or TRBD2 (5 bases each). Germline assignment: CDR1 MDHEN and CDR2 SYDVKM. This CDR3 is 11 amino acids long. The CDR3 coding sequence is TGTGCGGTCGAGGGGATGAACGAGCAGTACTTC. Encoded protein: CAVEGMNEQYF.

CDR3: CSASSQGGYNEQFF. CDR3 DNA: TGCAGTGCTAGTTCACAGGGGGGGTACAATGAGCAGTTCTTC. This sequence joins TRBV20-1 and TRBJ2-1; D is possibly TRBD1 (8 bases). The germline V gene encodes CDR1 DFQATT and CDR2 SNEGSKA (reference sequence). The V end was cut by 3 bases, the J end by 4 bases, with 13 bases between. The CDR3 has 14 amino acids.